The next 21 T cell receptor beta chains were all read from a single sample in a study of long-term antiretroviral therapy in people with HIV. Sequencing used immunoSEQ v3.0 at survey level. The method was immunoSEQ multiplex PCR; TCRdb's version includes in-frame clones alone and lacks a portion of them. The sample shows about 16,000 clones, around 90% of them seen only once. Specimen: unsorted PBMCs, collected around 2.3 years before starting antiretroviral therapy. These TCRs come from a woman in her thirties with HIV.

CDR3 coding DNA: TGCGCCAGCAGCCAAGAACGGGGGGGCGCCTATGGCTACACCTTC. Translating gives CASSQERGGAYGYTF. V usage is TRBV4-1 and J usage is TRBJ1-2; weak D call: TRBD1 (6 bases). The germline gives CDR1 MGHRA, CDR2 YSYEKL. This CDR3 is 15 amino acids long. V dropped 0 bases and J dropped 4 bases, with 12 bases sitting between them.

The chain combines TRBV2 with TRBJ2-6; TRBD2 matches at 7 bases. Germline loops: CDR1 SNHLY, CDR2 FYNNEI. The V segment lost 6 bases and the J segment 1 base; nucleotides outside the gene matches: 6. CDR3 length equals 16 residues. CDR3 DNA sequence: TGTGCCAGCAGGCCCGGGGGAGGGTCTGGGGCCAACGTCCTGACTTTC. Amino acid sequence: CASRPGGGSGANVLTF. The variable domain in full, completed from reference TRBV2 and TRBJ2-6, reads EPEVTQTPSHQVTQMGQEVILRCVPISNHLYFYWYRQILGQKVEFLVSFYNNEISEKSEIFDDQFSVERPDGSNFTLKIRSTKLEDSAMYFCASRPGGGSGANVLTFGAGSRLTVL.

The chain combines TRBV13 with TRBJ2-2, with 7 positions matching TRBD2. The CDR3 has 15 amino acids. Unmatched junction bases numbered 4, after V lost 5 bases and J lost 1 base. CDR1 and CDR2 (germline): PRHDT, FYEKMQ (reference sequence). The CDR3 region has the DNA TGTGCCAGCAGCCCAATAGCGGGGAACACCGGGGAGCTGTTTTTT. Protein product: CASSPIAGNTGELFF.

V gene TRBV7-6 combines with J gene TRBJ1-1; D is undetermined. Trimming took off 8 bases at V and 4 bases at J, with 11 bases between the two ends. The length of the CDR3 is 12 residues. Germline CDR1 SGHVS, CDR2 FNYEAQ. As DNA, the CDR3 is TGTGCCAGCGGCGAAGGGAGCACTGAAGCTTTCTTT. Its protein product is CASGEGSTEAFF.

The CDR3, as DNA: TGCGCCAGCAGCTTGGAGGCTAGCGGGGGGGCGTTCCGTGACAATGAGCAGTTCTTC. Translated: CASSLEASGGAFRDNEQFF. This chain joins TRBV5-1 and TRBJ2-1, with TRBD2 identical over 12 bases. J gave up 5 bases and V 0 bases, and 12 bases lay outside the gene matches. Per the germline V gene, CDR1 is SGHRS and CDR2 is YFSETQ. The CDR3 covers 19 residues.

The chain is built from TRBV6-6 and TRBJ1-3; D remains unclear. Germline CDR1 reads MNHNY; CDR2 reads SVGAGI (reference sequence). This CDR3 contains 13 residues. The ends were cut back, 1 base at V and 4 bases at J, with 5 bases in the middle. The CDR3 is CASSYFSGNTIYF. CDR3 nucleotide sequence: TGTGCCAGCAGTTACTTTTCGGGAAACACCATATATTTT.

This chain connects TRBV18 to TRBJ2-7; D may correspond to TRBD1 or TRBD2 (6 bases each). Per germline, CDR1 KGHSH and CDR2 LQKENI. The CDR3 length is 16 residues. With 3 bases removed from V and 4 bases from J, the gap between germline ends came to 19 bases. The CDR3 region is CASSPPRRGQTYEQYF. Written as DNA, the CDR3 is TGTGCCAGCTCACCTCCGAGGAGGGGACAAACGTACGAGCAGTACTTC. The full variable domain, rest sourced from reference TRBV18 and TRBJ2-7, is NAGVMQNPRHLVRRRGQEARLRCSPMKGHSHVYWYRQLPEEGLKFMVYLQKENIIDESGMPKERFSAEFPKEGPSILRIQQVVRGDSAAYFCASSPPRRGQTYEQYFGPGTRLTVT.

The CDR3 DNA reads TGCGCCAGCAGCCCACGGGACGACTCAGATACGCAGTATTTT. Residues: CASSPRDDSDTQYF. This chain uses TRBV4-1 with TRBJ2-3; tentatively, D is TRBD1 or TRBD2 (5 bases each). Germline lookup yields CDR1 MGHRA and CDR2 YSYEKL. V was shortened by 4 bases and J by 4 bases, with 12 bases between the two germline ends. This CDR3 contains 14 residues.

The chain uses TRBV7-8 and TRBJ1-4; no firm D call. Trimming removed 2 bases from V and 10 bases from J, with 11 bases in between. The CDR3 runs 13 residues. Per germline, CDR1 SGHVS and CDR2 FQNEAQ. The CDR3 region is CASSLHREGKLFF. In DNA, the CDR3 is TGTGCCAGCAGCTTACATAGAGAGGGAAAACTGTTTTTT.

This clone was detected once. J is TRBJ1-1 and V is TRBV18; D call uncertain. Germline CDR1 KGHSH, CDR2 LQKENI. This CDR3 is built from 12 residues. Trimming stripped 3 bases from V and 7 bases from J, with 9 bases between. CDR3 DNA sequence: TGTGCCAGCTCACCTGGCAGGTTTGAAGCTTTCTTT. This codes for CASSPGRFEAFF.

The rearrangement links TRBV7-9 to TRBJ1-4, with 9 bases aligning to TRBD1. Germline values: CDR1 SEHNR, CDR2 FQNEAQ (reference sequence). Trimming removed 5 bases from V and 4 bases from J; junction bases left unmatched: 2. The CDR3 length is 14 residues. CDR3 in DNA: TGTGCCAGCAGCCCGGGACAGGGTAATGAAAAACTGTTTTTT. Amino acid sequence: CASSPGQGNEKLFF.

Written as DNA, the CDR3 is TGCGCCAGCAGCTTGGAGAGAGATACGCAGTATTTT. Translation gives CASSLERDTQYF. The rearrangement links TRBV5-1 to TRBJ2-3; D is unclear. The V gene's germline CDR1 is SGHRS and CDR2 YFSETQ. The CDR3 consists of 12 residues. The V gene lost 0 bases and the J gene lost 5 bases, with 4 bases spanning the gap. Together with reference TRBV5-1 and TRBJ2-3, the CDR3 gives the full variable domain: KAGVTQTPRYLIKTRGQQVTLSCSPISGHRSVSWYQQTPGQGLQFLFEYFSETQRNKGNFPGRFSGRQFSNSRSEMNVSTLELGDSALYLCASSLERDTQYFGPGTRLTVL.

The rearrangement joins TRBV5-1 to TRBJ1-4; D is ambiguous. Germline V CDR1 and CDR2: SGHRS, YFSETQ. The CDR3 is 16 amino acids. V lost 2 bases to trimming and J lost 0 bases, with 11 bases between them. The CDR3 DNA follows: TGCGCCAGCAGCTTCGGCGGATCCGCAACTAATGAAAAACTGTTTTTT. Encoded protein: CASSFGGSATNEKLFF.

This rearrangement joins TRBV19 to TRBJ2-5; 9 bases line up with TRBD2. In germline, CDR1 is LNHDA, CDR2 SQIVND (reference sequence). V shed 6 bases, J shed 2 bases, and the junction held 4 bases outside the gene matches. This CDR3 has 14 amino acids. The CDR3 bases are TGTGCCAGTAGGGGAGCGGGGGGTCAAGAGACCCAGTACTTC. It specifies CASRGAGGQETQYF.

The DNA for the CDR3 is TGTGCCAGCAGTTCGGGACAGGTAAATCAGCCCCAGCATTTT. Its translation is CASSSGQVNQPQHF. V gene TRBV6-5 combines with J gene TRBJ1-5, with 8 bases matching TRBD1. Germline CDR1 is MNHEY and CDR2 is SVGAGI. CDR3 length: 14 residues. J was trimmed by 4 bases and V by 4 bases; bases with no gene match: 3.

The CDR3 nucleotides are TGTGCCAGCAGCGATACGGGCGGGGGCGGGACCCAGTACTTC. Translation: CASSDTGGGGTQYF. The V and J genes are TRBV9 and TRBJ2-5; maybe TRBD2 (7 bases). The CDR3 sequence is 14 residues long. Trimming cost V 3 bases and J 7 bases, with 16 bases left between them. Looked up from germline, CDR1 is SGDLS and CDR2 is YYNGEE.

The chain couples TRBV5-6 to TRBJ2-3, with 7 bases that match TRBD2. Per germline, CDR1 SGHDT and CDR2 YYEEEE. With V trimmed by 0 bases and J by 1 base, 5 bases remained unmatched. This CDR3 spans 16 amino acids. For the CDR3, the DNA is TGTGCCAGCAGCTTGGCCGGGGGGACCCGCACAGATACGCAGTATTTT. This codes for CASSLAGGTRTDTQYF.

The genes are TRBV15 and TRBJ2-7; 9 bases fit TRBD2. This CDR3 contains 15 residues. V shed 5 bases and J 4 bases; nucleotides not matched to a gene: 9. CDR1 is LNHNV and CDR2 is YYDKDF in the germline V gene (reference sequence). The CDR3 reads CATSGGGAGYYEQYF. DNA of the CDR3: TGTGCCACCAGCGGCGGGGGGGCGGGGTATTACGAGCAGTACTTC.

The V and J genes are TRBV6-1 and TRBJ1-6; D is perhaps TRBD1 (5 bases). V was trimmed by 8 bases and J by 6 bases, leaving 14 bases between them. The V gene's germline CDR1 is MNHNS and CDR2 SASEGT. The CDR3 length is 14 residues. Written as DNA, the CDR3 is TGTGCCAGCTCCCCTCCGGGACCTAATTCACCCCTCCACTTT. Translated, it gives CASSPPGPNSPLHF.

The chain recombines TRBV2 with TRBJ2-3; D is perhaps TRBD1 (6 bases). Germline assignment: CDR1 SNHLY and CDR2 FYNNEI. CDR3 length: 14 amino acids. V lost 3 bases to trimming and J lost 3 bases, with 10 bases between them. CDR3 nucleotide sequence: TGTGCCAGCAGTGACAGGGGCCGGACAGATACGCAGTATTTT. Translated, it gives CASSDRGRTDTQYF.

V gene TRBV14 combines with J gene TRBJ1-1, with no clear D. V was pared by 5 bases and J by 2 bases, with 15 bases between. The CDR3 contains 15 residues. Germline loops: CDR1 SGHDN, CDR2 FVKESK. The CDR3 protein is CASSSQTRSNTEAFF. The CDR3, as DNA: TGTGCCAGCAGCTCTCAGACACGCTCTAACACTGAAGCTTTCTTT.